This T cell receptor (beta chain) emerged from a study of blood T cell repertoires in COVID-19. V was cut by 2 bases and J by 5 bases, with 10 bases left in between. The CDR3 length is 13 residues. Germline assignment: CDR1 SGHNT and CDR2 YYREEE (reference sequence). Some clones are missing from TCRdb's copy, which holds only in-frame ones; the method was immunoSEQ multiplex PCR. The data show over 55,000 clones, with about 84% seen just once and over 40% held by the top ten. The chain has TRBV5-4 and TRBJ2-5, with D possibly matching TRBD2 (5 bases). The sequenced material came from peripheral blood. The origin of this receptor is a human donor in a cohort sampled during active COVID-19. CDR3 coding DNA: TGTGCCAGCAGCTTTTCGCGAGGGGAGACCCAGTACTTC. Translating gives CASSFSRGETQYF.